This TCR beta chain appears in the sequencing data of a study of blood T cell repertoires in COVID-19. Looking at the study overall: Italy, Spain and the United States were the sources of the convalescent and acute COVID-19 samples. Sample material is recorded as cDNA or gDNA derived from T cells, B-cell-depleted T cells, or PBMCs.

Per the study methods: Amplification from reference gene primers served as the basis for estimated nucleated cell counts. Sequenced by immunoSEQ multiplex PCR; TCRdb stores in-frame clones only, minus some. The DNA gave D and trimming, while V, J and clone size come from that table. The sample carries under 150,000 clones, approximately 90% recorded once. Deletions cut 2 bases from V and 2 bases from J, with 7 bases between. Germline V CDR1 and CDR2: SGHNT, YYREEE (reference sequence). The CDR3 spans 13 residues. This TCR derives from a human donor with active COVID-19. The donor label of this sample is uncertain. The V gene is TRBV5-4, the J gene TRBJ2-5; no reliable D call. Sequencing used peripheral blood. CDR3 region: CASSFQRQETQYF. CDR3 in DNA: TGTGCCAGCAGCTTCCAGCGACAAGAGACCCAGTACTTC.